This T cell receptor beta chain was observed in a study of blood T cell repertoires in COVID-19. Across the study: Acute and convalescent COVID-19 samples came from the United States, Italy and Spain. From T cells, B-cell-depleted T cells, or PBMCs came the material, which was cDNA or gDNA.

In the authors' workflow: Nucleated cell counts were estimated from reference gene primer amplification. Only in-frame clones appear in the TCRdb table, and some are missing; sequencing was by immunoSEQ multiplex PCR. D and trimming were read from the DNA, whereas the V and J calls and clone size are those reported in that table. The sample comprises around 200,000 clones, around 83% of which are singletons, and 2.5% to 3.5% rests with the top ten. The CDR3 extends over 12 amino acids. Germline values: CDR1 SNHLY, CDR2 FYNNEI. V was trimmed by 6 bases and J by 5 bases, leaving 5 bases between them. The chain combines TRBV2 with TRBJ1-6; D uncertain. Sequencing was carried out using peripheral blood. This TCR derives from a man in his fifties or sixties with active or convalescent COVID-19. CDR3 sequence reads: CASSDNNSPLHF. The DNA for the CDR3 is TGTGCCAGCAGCGACAATAATTCACCCCTCCACTTT.